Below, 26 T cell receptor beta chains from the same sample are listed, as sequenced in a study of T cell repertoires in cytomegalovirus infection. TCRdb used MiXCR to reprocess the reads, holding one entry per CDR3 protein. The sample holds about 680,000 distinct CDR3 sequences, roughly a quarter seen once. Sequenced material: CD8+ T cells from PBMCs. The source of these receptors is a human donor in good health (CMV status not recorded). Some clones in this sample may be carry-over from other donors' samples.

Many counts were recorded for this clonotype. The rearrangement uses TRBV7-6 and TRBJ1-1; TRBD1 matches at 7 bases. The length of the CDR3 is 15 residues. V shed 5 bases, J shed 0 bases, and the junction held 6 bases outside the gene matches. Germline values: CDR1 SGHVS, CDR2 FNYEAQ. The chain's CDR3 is CASSRRTGMNTEAFF. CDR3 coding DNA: TGTGCCAGCAGCCGCAGGACAGGAATGAACACTGAAGCTTTCTTT.

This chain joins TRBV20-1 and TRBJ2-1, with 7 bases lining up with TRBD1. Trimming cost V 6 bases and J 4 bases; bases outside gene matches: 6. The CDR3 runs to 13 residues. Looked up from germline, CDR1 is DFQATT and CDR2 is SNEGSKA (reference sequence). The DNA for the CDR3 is TGCAGTGCACCGGGACAGACTTACAATGAGCAGTTCTTC. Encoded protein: CSAPGQTYNEQFF.

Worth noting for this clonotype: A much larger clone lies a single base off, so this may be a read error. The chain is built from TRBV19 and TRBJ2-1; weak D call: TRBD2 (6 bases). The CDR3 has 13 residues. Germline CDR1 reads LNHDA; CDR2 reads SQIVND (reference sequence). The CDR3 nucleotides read TGTACCAGTAGCGATAGCGGTGACAATGAGCAGTTCTTC. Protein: CTSSDSGDNEQFF.

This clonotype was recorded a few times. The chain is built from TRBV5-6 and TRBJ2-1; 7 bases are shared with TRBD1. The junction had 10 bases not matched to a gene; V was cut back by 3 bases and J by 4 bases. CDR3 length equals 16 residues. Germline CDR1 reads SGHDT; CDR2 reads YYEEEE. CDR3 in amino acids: CASSSGTASRYNEQFF. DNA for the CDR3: TGTGCCAGCAGCTCCGGGACAGCCTCGAGATACAATGAGCAGTTCTTC.

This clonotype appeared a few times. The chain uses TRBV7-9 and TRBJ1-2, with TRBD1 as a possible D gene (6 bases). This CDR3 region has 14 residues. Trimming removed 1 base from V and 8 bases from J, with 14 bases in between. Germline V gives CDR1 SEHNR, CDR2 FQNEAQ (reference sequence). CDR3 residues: CASSLERGLQGYTF. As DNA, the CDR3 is TGTGCCAGCAGCTTAGAACGGGGGCTGCAAGGCTACACCTTC.

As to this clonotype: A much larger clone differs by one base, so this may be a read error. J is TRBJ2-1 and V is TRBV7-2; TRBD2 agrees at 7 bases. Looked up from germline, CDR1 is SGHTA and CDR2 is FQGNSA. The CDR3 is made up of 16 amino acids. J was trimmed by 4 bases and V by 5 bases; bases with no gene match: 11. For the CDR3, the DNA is TGTGCCAGCAGCCCCCTCAACGGGGGGAGTTACAATGAGCAGTTCTTC. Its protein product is CASSPLNGGSYNEQFF. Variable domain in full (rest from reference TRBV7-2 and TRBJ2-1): GAGVSQSPSNKVTEKGKDVELRCDPISGHTALYWYRQSLGQGLEFLIYFQGNSAPDKSGLPSDRFSAERTGGSVSTLTIQRTQQEDSAVYLCASSPLNGGSYNEQFFGPGTRLTVL.

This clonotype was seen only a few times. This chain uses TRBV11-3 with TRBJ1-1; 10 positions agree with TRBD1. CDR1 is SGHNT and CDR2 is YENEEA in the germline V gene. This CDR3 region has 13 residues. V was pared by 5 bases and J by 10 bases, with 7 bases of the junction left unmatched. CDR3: CASSARTGGGAFF. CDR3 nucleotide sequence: TGTGCCAGCAGCGCAAGGACAGGGGGGGGAGCTTTCTTT.

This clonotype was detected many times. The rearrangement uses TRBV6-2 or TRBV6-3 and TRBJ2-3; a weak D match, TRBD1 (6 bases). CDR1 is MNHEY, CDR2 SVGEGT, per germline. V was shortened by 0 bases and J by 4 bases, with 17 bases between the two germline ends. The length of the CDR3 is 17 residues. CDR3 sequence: CASSYSTATGSSDTQYF. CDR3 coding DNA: TGTGCCAGCAGTTACTCGACAGCCACAGGGAGCTCAGATACGCAGTATTTT.

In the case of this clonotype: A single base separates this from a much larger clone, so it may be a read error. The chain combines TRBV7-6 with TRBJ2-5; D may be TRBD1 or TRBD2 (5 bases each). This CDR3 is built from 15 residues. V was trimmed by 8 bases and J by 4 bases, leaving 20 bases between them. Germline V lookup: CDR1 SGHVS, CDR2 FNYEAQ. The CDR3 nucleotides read TGTGCCAGCTTCCATAGGACCGGGGCAGTAGAGACCCAGTACTTC. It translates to CASFHRTGAVETQYF.

CDR3 sequence (DNA): TGTGCCAGCAGCTCCCCTAAACGAGACATCACTCCCGCCTCTGGAAACACCATATATTTT. Encoded protein: CASSSPKRDITPASGNTIYF. The chain recombines TRBV7-9 with TRBJ1-3; D call uncertain. Trimming removed 4 bases at V and 0 bases at J, with 25 bases between. This CDR3 has 20 residues. CDR1 is SEHNR, CDR2 FQNEAQ, per germline (reference sequence).

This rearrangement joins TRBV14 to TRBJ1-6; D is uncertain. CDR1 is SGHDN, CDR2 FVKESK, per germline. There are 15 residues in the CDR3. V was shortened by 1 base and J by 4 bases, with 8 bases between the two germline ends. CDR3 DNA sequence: TGTGCCAGCAGCCAAGGGGAAAAATATAATTCACCCCTCCACTTT. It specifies CASSQGEKYNSPLHF.

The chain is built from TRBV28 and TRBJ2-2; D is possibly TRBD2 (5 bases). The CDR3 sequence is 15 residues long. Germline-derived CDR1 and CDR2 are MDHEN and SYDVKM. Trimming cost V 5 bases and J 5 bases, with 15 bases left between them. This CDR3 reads CASSPHPGRTGELFF. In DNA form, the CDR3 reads TGTGCCAGCAGTCCCCACCCGGGGAGAACCGGGGAGCTGTTTTTT. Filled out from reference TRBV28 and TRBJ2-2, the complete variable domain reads DVKVTQSSRYLVKRTGEKVFLECVQDMDHENMFWYRQDPGLGLRLIYFSYDVKMKEKGDIPEGYSVSREKKERFSLILESASTNQTSMYLCASSPHPGRTGELFFGEGSRLTVL.

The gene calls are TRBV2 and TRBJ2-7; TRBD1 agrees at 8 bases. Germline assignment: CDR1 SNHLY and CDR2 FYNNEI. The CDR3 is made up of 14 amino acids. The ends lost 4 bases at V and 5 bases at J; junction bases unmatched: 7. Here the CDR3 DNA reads TGTGCCAGCAGTGTGACAGGGGCCCCCCACGAGCAGTACTTC. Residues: CASSVTGAPHEQYF.

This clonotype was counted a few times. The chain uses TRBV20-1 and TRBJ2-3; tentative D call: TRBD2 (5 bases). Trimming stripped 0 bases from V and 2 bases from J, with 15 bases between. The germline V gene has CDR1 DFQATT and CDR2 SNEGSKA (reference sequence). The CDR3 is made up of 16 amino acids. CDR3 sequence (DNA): TGCAGTGCTAGAGATGGGTCACTAGGAAACACAGATACGCAGTATTTT. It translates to CSARDGSLGNTDTQYF.

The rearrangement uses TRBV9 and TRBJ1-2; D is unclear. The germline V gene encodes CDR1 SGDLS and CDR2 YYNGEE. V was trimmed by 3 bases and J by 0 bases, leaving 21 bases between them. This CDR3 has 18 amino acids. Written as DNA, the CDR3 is TGTGCCAGCAGCGACTCCTATACGGTGGGGAAGACTAACTATGGCTACACCTTC. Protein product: CASSDSYTVGKTNYGYTF.

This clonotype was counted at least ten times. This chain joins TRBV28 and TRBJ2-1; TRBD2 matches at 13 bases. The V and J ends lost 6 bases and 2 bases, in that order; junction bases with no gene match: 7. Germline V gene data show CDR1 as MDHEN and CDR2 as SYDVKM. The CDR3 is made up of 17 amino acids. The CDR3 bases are TGTGCCAGCAGCAAACTAGCGGGGGGGGGCCCCTACAATGAGCAGTTCTTC. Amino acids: CASSKLAGGGPYNEQFF.

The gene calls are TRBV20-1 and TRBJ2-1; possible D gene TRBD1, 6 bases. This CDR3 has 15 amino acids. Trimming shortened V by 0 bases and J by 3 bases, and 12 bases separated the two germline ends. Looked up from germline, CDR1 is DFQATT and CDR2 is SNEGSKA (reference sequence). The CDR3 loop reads CSAREGRGLYNEQFF. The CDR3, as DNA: TGCAGTGCTAGAGAAGGCAGGGGCCTCTACAATGAGCAGTTCTTC.

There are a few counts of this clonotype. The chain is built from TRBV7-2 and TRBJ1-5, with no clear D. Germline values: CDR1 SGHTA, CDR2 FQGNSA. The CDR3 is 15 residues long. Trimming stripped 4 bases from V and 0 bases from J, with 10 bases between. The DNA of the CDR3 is TGTGCCAGCAGCTCCCGAGGTTATAGCAATCAGCCCCAGCATTTT. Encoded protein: CASSSRGYSNQPQHF.

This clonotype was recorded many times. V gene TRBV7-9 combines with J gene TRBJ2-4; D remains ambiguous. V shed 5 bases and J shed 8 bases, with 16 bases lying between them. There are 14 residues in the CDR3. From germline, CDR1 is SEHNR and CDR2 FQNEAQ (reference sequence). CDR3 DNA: TGTGCCAGCAGCACCCAAGGGAATCGCGACATTCAGTACTTC. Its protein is CASSTQGNRDIQYF.

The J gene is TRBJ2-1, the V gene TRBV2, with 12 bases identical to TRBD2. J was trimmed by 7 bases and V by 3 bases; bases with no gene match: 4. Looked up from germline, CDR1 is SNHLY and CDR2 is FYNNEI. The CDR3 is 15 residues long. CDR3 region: CASSEGLAGQNEQFF. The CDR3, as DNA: TGTGCCAGCAGTGAGGGACTAGCGGGCCAGAATGAGCAGTTCTTC. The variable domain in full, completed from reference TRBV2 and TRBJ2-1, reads EPEVTQTPSHQVTQMGQEVILRCVPISNHLYFYWYRQILGQKVEFLVSFYNNEISEKSEIFDDQFSVERPDGSNFTLKIRSTKLEDSAMYFCASSEGLAGQNEQFFGPGTRLTVL.

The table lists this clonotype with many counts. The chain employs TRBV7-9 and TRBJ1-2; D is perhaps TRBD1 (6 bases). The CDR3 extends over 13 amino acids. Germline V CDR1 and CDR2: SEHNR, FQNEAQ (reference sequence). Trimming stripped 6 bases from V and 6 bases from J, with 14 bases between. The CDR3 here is CASSPSRTDGYTF. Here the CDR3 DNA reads TGTGCCAGCAGTCCCTCGAGGACAGATGGCTACACCTTC.

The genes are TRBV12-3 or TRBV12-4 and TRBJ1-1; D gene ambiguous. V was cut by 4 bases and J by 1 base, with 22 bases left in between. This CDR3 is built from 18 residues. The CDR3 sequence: CASSSRPVPPNPNTEAFF. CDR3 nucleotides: TGTGCCAGCAGTTCTCGCCCCGTCCCCCCAAACCCGAACACTGAAGCTTTCTTT.

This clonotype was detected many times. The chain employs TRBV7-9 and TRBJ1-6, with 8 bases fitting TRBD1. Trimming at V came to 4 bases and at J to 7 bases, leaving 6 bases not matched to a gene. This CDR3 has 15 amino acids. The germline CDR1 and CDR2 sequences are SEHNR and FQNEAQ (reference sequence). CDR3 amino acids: CASSSTDRGNSPLHF. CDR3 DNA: TGTGCCAGCAGCTCTACCGACAGGGGAAATTCACCCCTCCACTTT.

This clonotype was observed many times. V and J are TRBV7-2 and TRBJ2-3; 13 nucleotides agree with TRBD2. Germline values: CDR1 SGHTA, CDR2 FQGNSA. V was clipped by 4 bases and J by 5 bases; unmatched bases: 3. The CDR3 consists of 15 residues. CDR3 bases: TGTGCCAGCAGCTCCCGGACTAGCGGGGGAGATACGCAGTATTTT. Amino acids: CASSSRTSGGDTQYF.

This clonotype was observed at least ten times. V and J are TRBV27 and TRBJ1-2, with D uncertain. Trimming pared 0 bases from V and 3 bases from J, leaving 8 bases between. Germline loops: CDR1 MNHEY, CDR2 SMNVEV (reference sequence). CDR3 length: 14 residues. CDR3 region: CASSLSNTHYGYTF. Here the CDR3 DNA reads TGTGCCAGCAGTTTATCGAACACCCACTATGGCTACACCTTC.

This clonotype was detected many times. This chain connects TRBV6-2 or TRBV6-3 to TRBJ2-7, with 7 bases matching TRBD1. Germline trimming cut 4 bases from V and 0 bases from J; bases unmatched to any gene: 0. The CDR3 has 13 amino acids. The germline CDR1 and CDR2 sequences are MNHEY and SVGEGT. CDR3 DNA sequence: TGTGCCAGCAGTTGGGACAGCTCCTACGAGCAGTACGTC. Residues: CASSWDSSYEQYV.